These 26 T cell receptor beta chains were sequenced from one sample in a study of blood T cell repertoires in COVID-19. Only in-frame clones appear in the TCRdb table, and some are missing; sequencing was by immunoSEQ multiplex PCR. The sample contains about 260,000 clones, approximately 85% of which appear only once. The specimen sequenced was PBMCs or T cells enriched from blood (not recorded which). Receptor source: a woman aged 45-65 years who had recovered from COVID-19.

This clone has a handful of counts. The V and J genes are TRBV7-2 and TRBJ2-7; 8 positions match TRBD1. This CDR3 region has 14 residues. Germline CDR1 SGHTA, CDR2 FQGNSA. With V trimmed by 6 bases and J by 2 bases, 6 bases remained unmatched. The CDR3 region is CASSSDRAPYEQYF. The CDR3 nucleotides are TGTGCCAGCAGTTCGGACAGGGCCCCCTACGAGCAGTACTTC. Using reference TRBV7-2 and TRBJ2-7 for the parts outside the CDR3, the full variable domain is GAGVSQSPSNKVTEKGKDVELRCDPISGHTALYWYRQSLGQGLEFLIYFQGNSAPDKSGLPSDRFSAERTGGSVSTLTIQRTQQEDSAVYLCASSSDRAPYEQYFGPGTRLTVT.

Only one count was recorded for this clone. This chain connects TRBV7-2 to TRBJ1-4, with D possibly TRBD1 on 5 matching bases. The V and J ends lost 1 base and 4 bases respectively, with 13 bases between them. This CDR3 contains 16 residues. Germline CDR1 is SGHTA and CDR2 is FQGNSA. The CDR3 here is CASSLGWGTGNEKLFF. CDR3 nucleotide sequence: TGTGCCAGCAGCTTAGGGTGGGGCACTGGTAATGAAAAACTGTTTTTT.

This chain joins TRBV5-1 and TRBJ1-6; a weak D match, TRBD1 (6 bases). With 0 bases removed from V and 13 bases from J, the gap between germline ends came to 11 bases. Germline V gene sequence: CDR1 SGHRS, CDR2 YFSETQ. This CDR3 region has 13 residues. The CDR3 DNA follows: TGCGCCAGCAGCTTGGACCCAGGGGATCCCCTCCACTTT. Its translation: CASSLDPGDPLHF.

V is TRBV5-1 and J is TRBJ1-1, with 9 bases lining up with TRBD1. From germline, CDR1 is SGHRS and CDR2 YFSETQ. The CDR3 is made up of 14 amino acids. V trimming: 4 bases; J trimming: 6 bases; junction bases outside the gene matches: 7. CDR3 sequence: CASSGQGKGAEAFF. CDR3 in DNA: TGCGCCAGCAGCGGACAGGGGAAGGGCGCTGAAGCTTTCTTT. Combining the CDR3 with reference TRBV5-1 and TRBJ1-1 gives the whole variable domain KAGVTQTPRYLIKTRGQQVTLSCSPISGHRSVSWYQQTPGQGLQFLFEYFSETQRNKGNFPGRFSGRQFSNSRSEMNVSTLELGDSALYLCASSGQGKGAEAFFGQGTRLTVV.

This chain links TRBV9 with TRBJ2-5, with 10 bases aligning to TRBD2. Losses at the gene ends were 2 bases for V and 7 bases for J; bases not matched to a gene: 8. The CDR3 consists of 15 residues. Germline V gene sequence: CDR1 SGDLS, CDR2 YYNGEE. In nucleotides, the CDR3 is TGTGCCAGCAGCGTCAGGGCTAGCGGGAGTGGGACCCAGTACTTC. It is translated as CASSVRASGSGTQYF. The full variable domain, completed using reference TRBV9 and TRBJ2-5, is DSGVTQTPKHLITATGQRVTLRCSPRSGDLSVYWYQQSLDQGLQFLIQYYNGEERAKGNILERFSAQQFPDLHSELNLSSLELGDSALYFCASSVRASGSGTQYFGPGTRLLVL.

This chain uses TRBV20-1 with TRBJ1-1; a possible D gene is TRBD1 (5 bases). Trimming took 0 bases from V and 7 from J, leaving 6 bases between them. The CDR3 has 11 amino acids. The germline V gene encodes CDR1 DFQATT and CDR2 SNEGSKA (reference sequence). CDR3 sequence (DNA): TGCAGTGCTAGAGAGGGGCGTGAAGCTTTCTTT. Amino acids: CSAREGREAFF.

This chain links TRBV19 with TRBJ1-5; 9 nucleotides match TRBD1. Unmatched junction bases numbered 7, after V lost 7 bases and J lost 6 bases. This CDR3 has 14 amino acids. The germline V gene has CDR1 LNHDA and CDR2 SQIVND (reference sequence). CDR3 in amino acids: CASTGTGPGQPQHF. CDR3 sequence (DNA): TGTGCCAGTACGGGGACAGGGCCGGGTCAGCCCCAGCATTTT. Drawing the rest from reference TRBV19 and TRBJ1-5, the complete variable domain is DGGITQSPKYLFRKEGQNVTLSCEQNLNHDAMYWYRQDPGQGLRLIYYSQIVNDFQKGDIAEGYSVSREKKESFPLTVTSAQKNPTAFYLCASTGTGPGQPQHFGDGTRLSIL.

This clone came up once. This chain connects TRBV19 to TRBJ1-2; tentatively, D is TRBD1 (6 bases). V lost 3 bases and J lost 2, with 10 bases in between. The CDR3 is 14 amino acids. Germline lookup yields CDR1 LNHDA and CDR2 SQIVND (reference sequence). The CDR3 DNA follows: TGTGCCAGTAGTATGTCGGGACAAAACTATGGCTACACCTTC. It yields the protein CASSMSGQNYGYTF.

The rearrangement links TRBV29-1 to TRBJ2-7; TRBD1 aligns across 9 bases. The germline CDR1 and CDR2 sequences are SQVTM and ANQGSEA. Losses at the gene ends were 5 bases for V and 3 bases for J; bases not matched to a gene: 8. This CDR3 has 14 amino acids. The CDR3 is CSVWEGQGGYEQYF. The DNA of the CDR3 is TGCAGCGTTTGGGAGGGACAGGGTGGCTACGAGCAGTACTTC.

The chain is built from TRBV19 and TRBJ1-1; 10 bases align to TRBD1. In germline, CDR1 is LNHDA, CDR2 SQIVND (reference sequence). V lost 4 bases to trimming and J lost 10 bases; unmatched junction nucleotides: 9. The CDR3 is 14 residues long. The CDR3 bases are TGTGCCAGTAGTAGAAGACAGGGGGCGGGAGTAGCTTTCTTT. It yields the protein CASSRRQGAGVAFF.

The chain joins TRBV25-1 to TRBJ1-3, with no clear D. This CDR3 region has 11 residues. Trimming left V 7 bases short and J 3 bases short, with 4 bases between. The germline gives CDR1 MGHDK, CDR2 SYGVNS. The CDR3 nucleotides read TGTGCCAGCACGTATGGAAACACCATATATTTT. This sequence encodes CASTYGNTIYF.

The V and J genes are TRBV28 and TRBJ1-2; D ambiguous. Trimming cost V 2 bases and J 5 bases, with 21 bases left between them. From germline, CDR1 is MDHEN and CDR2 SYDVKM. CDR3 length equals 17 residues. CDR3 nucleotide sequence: TGTGCCAGCAGTTTACCCCCAGGTCAGCCCGATCCTTATGGCTACACCTTC. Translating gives CASSLPPGQPDPYGYTF.

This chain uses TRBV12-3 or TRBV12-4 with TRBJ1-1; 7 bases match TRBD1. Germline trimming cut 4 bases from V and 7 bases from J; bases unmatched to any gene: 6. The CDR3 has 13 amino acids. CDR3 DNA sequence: TGTGCCAGCAGTTCGAGACAGGGCCGTGAAGCTTTCTTT. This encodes CASSSRQGREAFF.

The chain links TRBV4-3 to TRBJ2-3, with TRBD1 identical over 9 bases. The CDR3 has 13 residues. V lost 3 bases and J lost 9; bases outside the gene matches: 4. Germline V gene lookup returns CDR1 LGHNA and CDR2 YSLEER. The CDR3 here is CASSHPGQGTQYF. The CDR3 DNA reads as TGCGCCAGCAGCCACCCGGGACAGGGAACGCAGTATTTT.

The CDR3 loop is CAWSVRVLAGGLRETQYF. The CDR3 DNA reads as TGTGCCTGGAGTGTACGAGTACTAGCGGGTGGGCTGAGAGAGACCCAGTACTTC. The gene calls are TRBV30 and TRBJ2-5; 9 bases agree with TRBD2. The germline CDR1 and CDR2 sequences are GTSNPN and SVGIG (reference sequence). V lost 0 bases, J lost 4 bases, and 15 bases stayed unmatched. The CDR3 is made up of 18 amino acids.

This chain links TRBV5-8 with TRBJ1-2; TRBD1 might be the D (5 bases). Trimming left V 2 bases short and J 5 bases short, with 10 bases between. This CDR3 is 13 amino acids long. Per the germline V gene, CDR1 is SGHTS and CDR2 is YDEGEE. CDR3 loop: CASSLQGAYGYTF. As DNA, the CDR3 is TGTGCCAGCAGCTTACAAGGGGCTTATGGCTACACCTTC. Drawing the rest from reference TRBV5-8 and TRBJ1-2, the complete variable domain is EAGVTQSPTHLIKTRGQQATLRCSPISGHTSVYWYQQALGLGLQFLLWYDEGEERNRGNFPPRFSGRQFPNYSSELNVNALELEDSALYLCASSLQGAYGYTFGSGTRLTVV.

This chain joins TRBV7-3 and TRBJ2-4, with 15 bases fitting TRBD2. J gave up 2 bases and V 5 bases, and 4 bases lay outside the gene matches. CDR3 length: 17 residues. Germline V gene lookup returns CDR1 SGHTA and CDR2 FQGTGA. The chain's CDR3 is CASSPGTSGRTKNIQYF. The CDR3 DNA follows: TGTGCCAGCAGCCCGGGGACTAGCGGGAGGACCAAAAACATTCAGTACTTC.

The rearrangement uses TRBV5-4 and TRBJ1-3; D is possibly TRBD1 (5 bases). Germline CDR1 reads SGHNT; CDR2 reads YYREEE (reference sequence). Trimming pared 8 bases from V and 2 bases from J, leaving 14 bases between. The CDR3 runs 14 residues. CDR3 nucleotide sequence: TGTGCCAGTTTACAGGATCTAGCTGGAAACACCATATATTTT. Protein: CASLQDLAGNTIYF.

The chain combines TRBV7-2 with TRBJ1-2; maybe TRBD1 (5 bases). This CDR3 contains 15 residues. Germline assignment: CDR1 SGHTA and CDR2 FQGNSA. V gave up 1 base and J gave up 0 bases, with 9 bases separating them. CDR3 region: CASSLVGGTNYGYTF. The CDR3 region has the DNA TGTGCCAGCAGCTTAGTGGGGGGGACTAACTATGGCTACACCTTC.

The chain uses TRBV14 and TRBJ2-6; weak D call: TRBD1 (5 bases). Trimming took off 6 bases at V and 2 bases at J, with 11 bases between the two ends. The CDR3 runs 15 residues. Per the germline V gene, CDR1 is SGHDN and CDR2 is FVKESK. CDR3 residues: CASSRQSPGANVLTF. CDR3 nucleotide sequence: TGTGCCAGCAGTCGACAGTCCCCTGGGGCCAACGTCCTGACTTTC. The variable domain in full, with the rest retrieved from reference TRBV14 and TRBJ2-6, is EAGVTQFPSHSVIEKGQTVTLRCDPISGHDNLYWYRRVMGKEIKFLLHFVKESKQDESGMPNNRFLAERTGGTYSTLKVQPAELEDSGVYFCASSRQSPGANVLTFGAGSRLTVL.

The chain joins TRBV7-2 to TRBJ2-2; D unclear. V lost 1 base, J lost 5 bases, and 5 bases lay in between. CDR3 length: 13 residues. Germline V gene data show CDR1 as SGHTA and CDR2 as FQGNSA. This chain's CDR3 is CASSLGPTGELFF. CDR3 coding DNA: TGTGCCAGCAGCTTAGGTCCGACCGGGGAGCTGTTTTTT.

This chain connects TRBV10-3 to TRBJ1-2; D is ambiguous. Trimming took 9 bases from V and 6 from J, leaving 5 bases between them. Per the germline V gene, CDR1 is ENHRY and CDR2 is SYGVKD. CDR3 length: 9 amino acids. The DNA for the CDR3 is TGTGCCATGGCTCATGGCTACACCTTC. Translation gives CAMAHGYTF.

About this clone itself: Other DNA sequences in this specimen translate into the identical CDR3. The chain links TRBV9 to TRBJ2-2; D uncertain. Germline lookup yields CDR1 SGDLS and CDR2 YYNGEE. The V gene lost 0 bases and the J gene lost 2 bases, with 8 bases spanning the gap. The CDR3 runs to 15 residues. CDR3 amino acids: CASSVEQTNTGELFF. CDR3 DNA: TGTGCCAGCAGCGTAGAACAGACAAACACCGGGGAGCTGTTTTTT.

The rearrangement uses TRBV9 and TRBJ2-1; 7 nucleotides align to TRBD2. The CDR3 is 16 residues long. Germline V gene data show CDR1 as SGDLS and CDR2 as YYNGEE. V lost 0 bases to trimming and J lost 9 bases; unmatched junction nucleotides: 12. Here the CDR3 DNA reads TGTGCCAGCAGCGTAGCTAGGGCGGGACTATTTAGTGAGCAGTTCTTC. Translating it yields CASSVARAGLFSEQFF.

The CDR3 sequence is CASPLAGGSYEQFF. As DNA, the CDR3 is TGTGCCAGCCCTCTAGCGGGAGGGTCTTATGAGCAGTTCTTC. The chain uses TRBV2 and TRBJ2-1; the match to TRBD2 covers 12 bases. The CDR3 consists of 14 residues. J was trimmed by 8 bases and V by 8 bases; bases with no gene match: 7. CDR1 and CDR2 (germline): SNHLY, FYNNEI.

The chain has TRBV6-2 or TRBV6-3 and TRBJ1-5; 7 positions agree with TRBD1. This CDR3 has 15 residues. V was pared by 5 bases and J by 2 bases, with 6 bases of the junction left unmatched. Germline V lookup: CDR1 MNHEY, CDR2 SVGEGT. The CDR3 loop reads CASSQGVLGNQPQHF. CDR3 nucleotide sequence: TGTGCCAGCAGTCAGGGGGTATTGGGCAATCAGCCCCAGCATTTT.